Below, 25 T cell receptor beta chains from the same sample are listed, as sequenced in a study of T cell repertoires in cytomegalovirus infection. Each CDR3 protein is one row after TCRdb ran MiXCR on the reads. The data contain 110,000 or so distinct CDR3 sequences, over 25% of them singletons. Their antigens are not known. The source was CD8+ T cells from cultured PBMCs, collected from culture after CMV antigen stimulation. These receptors came from a human donor in good health (CMV status not recorded). Some clones in this sample may be carry-over from other donors' samples.

This clonotype was observed a few times. CDR3 DNA sequence: TGTGCCAGCAGGGGGACAGAGAACACTGAAGCTTTCTTT. Its translation: CASRGTENTEAFF. J is TRBJ1-1 and V is TRBV4-2, with TRBD1 matching 7 bases. V lost 6 bases, J lost 1 base, and 2 bases stayed unmatched. The CDR3 is 13 amino acids. CDR1 and CDR2 (germline): LGHNA, YNFKEQ.

V and J are TRBV20-1 and TRBJ1-5; TRBD1 matches 8 bases. Germline V gene data show CDR1 as DFQATT and CDR2 as SNEGSKA (reference sequence). This CDR3 comprises 15 residues. Trimming cost V 0 bases and J 6 bases; bases outside gene matches: 7. The CDR3, as DNA: TGCAGTGCTAGAGACGCGGACAGGGACTCTCAGCCCCAGCATTTT. The encoded protein is CSARDADRDSQPQHF.

The chain links TRBV27 to TRBJ1-5, with TRBD1 identical over 9 bases. This CDR3 has 15 amino acids. Per germline, CDR1 MNHEY and CDR2 SMNVEV (reference sequence). The ends lost 8 bases at V and 5 bases at J; junction bases unmatched: 10. Written as DNA, the CDR3 is TGTGCCAGCGGATCGGGACAGGGTTATTATCAGCCCCAGCATTTT. This codes for CASGSGQGYYQPQHF.

This clonotype occurred many times. V usage is TRBV6-2 or TRBV6-3 and J usage is TRBJ2-7, with TRBD2 as a possible D gene (7 bases). Germline-derived CDR1 and CDR2 are MNHEY and SVGEGT. V was shortened by 7 bases and J by 4 bases, with 17 bases between the two germline ends. CDR3 length equals 14 residues. CDR3 loop: CASNEAGAYYEQYF. CDR3 DNA: TGTGCCAGCAATGAGGCGGGGGCTTATTACGAGCAGTACTTC.

A single count supports this clonotype. The genes are TRBV2 and TRBJ1-2; D uncertain. This CDR3 contains 12 residues. CDR1 and CDR2 (germline): SNHLY, FYNNEI. V lost 3 bases to trimming and J lost 8 bases, with 10 bases between them. The CDR3 bases are TGTGCCAGCAGTGAGGTGTACGGAGGCTACACCTTC. Translation: CASSEVYGGYTF. The full variable domain, completed using reference TRBV2 and TRBJ1-2, is EPEVTQTPSHQVTQMGQEVILRCVPISNHLYFYWYRQILGQKVEFLVSFYNNEISEKSEIFDDQFSVERPDGSNFTLKIRSTKLEDSAMYFCASSEVYGGYTFGSGTRLTVV.

This clonotype has more than one count but fewer than ten. The chain joins TRBV4-1 to TRBJ2-1; 8 nucleotides line up with TRBD2. This CDR3 is built from 16 residues. Per the germline V gene, CDR1 is MGHRA and CDR2 is YSYEKL. The ends lost 3 bases at V and 5 bases at J; junction bases unmatched: 9. The CDR3 loop reads CASSHQLAVLNNEQFF. Here the CDR3 DNA reads TGCGCCAGCAGCCATCAACTAGCGGTCTTGAACAATGAGCAGTTCTTC.

The count of this clonotype is one. The gene calls are TRBV6-2 or TRBV6-3 and TRBJ2-1; 8 bases agree with TRBD2. Trimming at V came to 2 bases and at J to 6 bases, leaving 3 bases not matched to a gene. CDR1 and CDR2 from the germline V gene are MNHEY and SVGEGT. The CDR3 has 14 amino acids. The DNA of the CDR3 is TGTGCCAGCAGTTACATCGCGGGGGGCAATGAGCAGTTCTTC. Translating gives CASSYIAGGNEQFF.

This clonotype has a handful of counts. The V gene is TRBV5-8, the J gene TRBJ1-2, with a weak D call TRBD1 (6 bases). The CDR3 sequence is 18 residues long. Germline V gene sequence: CDR1 SGHTS, CDR2 YDEGEE. Trimming removed 0 bases from V and 0 bases from J, with 18 bases in between. The CDR3 coding sequence is TGTGCCAGCAGCTTGGCGGGACACGTTCGCTCTCCTAACTATGGCTACACCTTC. Translating it yields CASSLAGHVRSPNYGYTF. The whole variable domain, filled in from reference TRBV5-8 and TRBJ1-2, reads EAGVTQSPTHLIKTRGQQATLRCSPISGHTSVYWYQQALGLGLQFLLWYDEGEERNRGNFPPRFSGRQFPNYSSELNVNALELEDSALYLCASSLAGHVRSPNYGYTFGSGTRLTVV.

This clonotype was seen ten or more times. The V call is TRBV19, the J call TRBJ2-1; D not resolved. The germline V and J ends were trimmed by 6 bases and 6 bases, with 12 bases remaining between them. Per germline, CDR1 LNHDA and CDR2 SQIVND (reference sequence). The CDR3 is 13 residues long. The CDR3 sequence: CASRISLGNEQFF. In DNA, the CDR3 is TGTGCCAGTAGAATATCCCTGGGCAATGAGCAGTTCTTC. Full variable domain (rest looked up from reference TRBV19 and TRBJ2-1): DGGITQSPKYLFRKEGQNVTLSCEQNLNHDAMYWYRQDPGQGLRLIYYSQIVNDFQKGDIAEGYSVSREKKESFPLTVTSAQKNPTAFYLCASRISLGNEQFFGPGTRLTVL.

This rearrangement joins TRBV7-2 to TRBJ1-2; possibly TRBD1 for D (6 bases). V lost 1 base, J lost 7 bases, and 10 bases lay in between. This CDR3 is built from 13 residues. CDR1 is SGHTA, CDR2 FQGNSA, per germline. CDR3: CASSLVQGSGYTF. CDR3 coding DNA: TGTGCCAGCAGCTTAGTACAGGGATCTGGCTACACCTTC.

This clonotype was observed a few times. One end of the junction does not line up with germline, which may come from a read error. The chain combines TRBV19 with TRBJ2-1; no definite D call. The germline V gene encodes CDR1 LNHDA and CDR2 SQIVND (reference sequence). The CDR3 spans 14 residues. The CDR3: CASSIYGPLNEQFF. CDR3 DNA: TGTGCCAGTAGTATCTATGGTCCTTTGAATGAACAGTTCTTC.

The chain has TRBV20-1 and TRBJ2-7; 11 nucleotides align to TRBD1. The length of the CDR3 is 15 residues. From germline, CDR1 is DFQATT and CDR2 SNEGSKA (reference sequence). V shed 2 bases, J shed 3 bases, and the junction held 6 bases outside the gene matches. CDR3 protein: CSARISGQGDYEQYF. CDR3 nucleotides: TGCAGTGCTAGAATATCGGGACAGGGGGACTACGAGCAGTACTTC.

This clonotype was counted many times. This chain connects TRBV28 to TRBJ1-1; possibly TRBD1 for D (6 bases). The germline V gene has CDR1 MDHEN and CDR2 SYDVKM. V lost 10 bases and J 0 bases, leaving 9 bases between the germline ends. The CDR3 spans 12 residues. Here the CDR3 reads CATTGLNTEAFF. As DNA, the CDR3 is TGTGCCACCACAGGGTTGAACACTGAAGCTTTCTTT.

The gene calls are TRBV6-2 or TRBV6-3 and TRBJ2-5; D unclear. This CDR3 comprises 12 residues. Germline V gene sequence: CDR1 MNHEY, CDR2 SVGEGT. Deletions cut 7 bases from V and 7 bases from J, with 13 bases between. CDR3 coding DNA: TGTGCCAGCATGGATGAGGAGCGGACCCAGTACTTC. Amino acid sequence: CASMDEERTQYF.

The table lists this clonotype with a few counts. The rearrangement uses TRBV19 and TRBJ1-2; perhaps TRBD1 as D (6 bases). The CDR3 covers 13 residues. V was shortened by 3 bases and J by 6 bases, with 11 bases between the two germline ends. CDR1 and CDR2 from the germline V gene are LNHDA and SQIVND (reference sequence). The CDR3 sequence is CASSIAGGDGYTF. As DNA, the CDR3 is TGTGCCAGTAGTATTGCCGGGGGCGATGGCTACACCTTC.

The chain links TRBV12-3 or TRBV12-4 to TRBJ2-1; weak D call: TRBD1 (6 bases). The CDR3 has 14 amino acids. V lost 1 base to trimming and J lost 8 bases, with 12 bases between them. CDR3 loop: CASSLGNGGDEQFF. CDR3 DNA: TGTGCCAGCAGTTTAGGTAATGGGGGCGATGAGCAGTTCTTC.

CDR3 sequence (DNA): TGTGCCAGCAGTACAGGACAGGGGCTCCCCGGGGAGCTGTTTTTT. The encoded protein is CASSTGQGLPGELFF. The chain employs TRBV27 and TRBJ2-2, with 9 bases fitting TRBD1. This CDR3 is 15 amino acids long. The germline V gene encodes CDR1 MNHEY and CDR2 SMNVEV (reference sequence). The J segment lost 6 bases and the V segment lost 5 bases, leaving 7 bases of the junction unmatched.

The CDR3, as DNA: TGTGCCAGCAGTCCCCACGACGACCCCGAGCAGTACTTC. Residues: CASSPHDDPEQYF. The chain links TRBV12-3 or TRBV12-4 to TRBJ2-7; D is unresolved. Trimming took 5 bases from V and 6 from J, leaving 14 bases between them. The CDR3 extends over 13 amino acids.

This clonotype is labeled as medium-sized. The J gene is TRBJ2-3, the V gene TRBV7-6, with D possibly TRBD2 on 7 matching bases. Per germline, CDR1 SGHVS and CDR2 FNYEAQ. The V end lost 3 bases, the J end lost 3 bases, and 13 bases lay between the germline ends. The CDR3 runs 15 residues. CDR3 DNA sequence: TGTGCCAGCAGCTTGGCGGGGGCCGGTACAGATACGCAGTATTTT. Translated: CASSLAGAGTDTQYF.

The chain employs TRBV28 and TRBJ2-7; no clear D. The CDR3 loop spans 14 amino acids. Trimming removed 3 bases at V and 2 bases at J, with 11 bases between. Per germline, CDR1 MDHEN and CDR2 SYDVKM. CDR3 loop: CASSLSAKPYEQYF. In nucleotides, the CDR3 is TGTGCCAGCAGTTTGTCGGCCAAGCCCTACGAGCAGTACTTC.

This clonotype was recorded many times. The rearrangement links TRBV19 to TRBJ1-2; D gene uncertain. The V gene lost 4 bases and the J gene lost 4 bases, with 16 bases spanning the gap. This CDR3 has 15 amino acids. CDR1 and CDR2 (germline): LNHDA, SQIVND (reference sequence). CDR3 protein: CASSTASGGLYGYTF. CDR3 sequence (DNA): TGTGCCAGTAGTACCGCCTCGGGAGGGCTCTATGGCTACACCTTC.

At least ten counts were recorded for this clonotype. The V gene is TRBV6-1, the J gene TRBJ2-3; no reliable D call. The CDR3 has 16 amino acids. CDR1 and CDR2 from the germline V gene are MNHNS and SASEGT. Trimming pared 2 bases from V and 0 bases from J, leaving 12 bases between. In DNA form, the CDR3 reads TGTGCCAGCAGTGAAATCACTCGCAAAAGCACAGATACGCAGTATTTT. It is translated as CASSEITRKSTDTQYF.

This chain joins TRBV23-1 and TRBJ1-5, with unresolved D. TRBV23-1 is an ORF; its function is uncertain. The CDR3 covers 11 residues. With 9 bases removed from V and 2 bases from J, the gap between germline ends came to 5 bases. CDR3 amino acids: CASPGNQPQHF. CDR3 nucleotide sequence: TGCGCCAGTCCGGGCAATCAGCCCCAGCATTTT.

V is TRBV20-1 and J is TRBJ2-1, with 15 bases matching TRBD2. From germline, CDR1 is DFQATT and CDR2 SNEGSKA (reference sequence). J lost 0 bases, V lost 5 bases, and 5 bases had no gene match. This CDR3 is 17 amino acids long. Here the CDR3 reads CSADGTSGGTSYNEQFF. CDR3 in DNA: TGCAGTGCTGACGGGACTAGCGGGGGGACCTCCTACAATGAGCAGTTCTTC.

This clonotype occurred a few times. In DNA, the CDR3 is TGTGCCAGCAGTGAAGCGCTCCTCTACGAGCAGTACTTC. Residues: CASSEALLYEQYF. V is TRBV2 and J is TRBJ2-7; D is uncertain. Trimming removed 0 bases from V and 3 bases from J, with 6 bases in between. The CDR3 has 13 amino acids. CDR1 is SNHLY and CDR2 is FYNNEI in the germline V gene.